This T cell receptor (beta chain) was identified during a study of monozygotic twins with inflammatory bowel disease. Per the germline V gene, CDR1 is DFQATT and CDR2 is SNEGSKA (reference sequence). The CDR3 consists of 17 residues. From the 5' RACE reads, TCRdb lists one entry per CDR3 protein and no DNA. Found here are 330,000 or so distinct CDR3 sequences; the top ten clones hold 2% to 2.5%. Sequencing used blood. This clonotype was sampled from a human donor with ulcerative colitis or Crohn's disease, or a healthy co-twin of an affected twin (not recorded which). V and J are TRBV20-1 and TRBJ2-1; the D gene TCRdb calls, TRBD1, cannot be checked with no DNA. CDR3 residues: CSARDGKRTWGFNEQFF.